The rows below give T cell receptor beta chains drawn from one sample of a study of T cells in tumors after PD-1 blockade. The protocol was immunoSEQ multiplex PCR, while the TCRdb copy is restricted to in-frame clones and leaves out a portion. The sample yields about 3,800 clones, about 60% seen once. The sequences come from tumor tissue, collected after anti-PD-1 treatment. The receptors originated from a human donor with cutaneous squamous cell carcinoma. Each CDR3 is given with its conserved first and last residue. The D gene is left open where the match is weak. Clone size is given for some rows only: seen once, a few or many times, or a class if the clone is expanded.

>TRBJ1-4|14|TRBV7-9|-|-
TGTGCCAGCAGCCCGATGGGGTTAGCGGAAAAACTGTTTTTT
CASSPMGLAEKLFF
>TRBJ2-1|12|TRBV10-2|-|few
TGCGCCAGCAGTGGTGGGAGCAATGAGCAGTTCTTC
CASSGGSNEQFF
>TRBJ1-6|16|TRBV6-1|TRBD1|-
TGTGCCAGCAGTGAAGGGACAGGGGGCGATAATTCACCCCTCCACTTT
CASSEGTGGDNSPLHF
>TRBJ1-1|13|TRBV24-1|-|-
TGTGCCACCAGTGATCCAAACAGGCCTGAAGCTTTCTTT
CATSDPNRPEAFF
>TRBJ2-2|14|TRBV2|-|-
TGTGCCAGCGAGGGGTCCGGGAACACCGGGGAGCTGTTTTTT
CASEGSGNTGELFF
>TRBJ1-2|11|TRBV30|-|-
TGTGCCTGGAGTGTAGGGGCTGGCTACACCTTC
CAWSVGAGYTF
>TRBJ2-1|16|TRBV27|-|-
TGTGCCAGCAGTTTCGTGGCGGAGAGCTCCTACAATGAGCAGTTCTTC
CASSFVAESSYNEQFF
>TRBJ2-3|15|TRBV7-3|TRBD2|-
TGTGCCAGCCGAAGGGGCGGGGGAGGTGCAGATACGCAGTATTTT
CASRRGGGGADTQYF
>TRBJ2-3|13|TRBV6-5|-|few
TGTGCCAGCAGTTACTCAAGCACAGATACGCAGTATTTT
CASSYSSTDTQYF
>TRBJ2-7|12|TRBV12-3/TRBV12-4|-|few
TGTGCCAGCAGCCCCGTCCAGTACGAGCAGTACTTC
CASSPVQYEQYF